This T cell receptor (beta chain) was documented in a study of Tregs in tolerant kidney transplant recipients. Whole-study findings and limits: Tregs expanded with activated donor B cells seemed most donor-specific.

V lost 4 bases, J lost 4 bases, and 16 bases lay in between. The CDR3 totals 16 residues. Germline V gene lookup returns CDR1 SGHTA and CDR2 FQGNSA. The repertoire was sequenced with immunoSEQ multiplex PCR; TCRdb's copy has only in-frame clones and lacks some. The sample holds about 77,000 clones, 95% to 98% seen once. Turning to this clone: Its antigen is as yet unknown.

The sequence came from a human donor who received a combined kidney and bone marrow transplant. The chain links TRBV7-2 to TRBJ1-4; D uncertain. Source: CD4+ T cells from blood, taken before the transplant. The CDR3 DNA sequence: TGTGCCAGCAGCTCGTTCCCTTTGGGAGATAATGAAAAACTGTTTTTT. Amino acids: CASSSFPLGDNEKLFF.